The 7 T cell receptor beta chains below were found in one sample sequenced in a study of blood T cell repertoires in COVID-19. Clones were read by immunoSEQ multiplex PCR, and TCRdb kept only the in-frame ones, dropping some. The data contain approximately 70,000 clones, around 92% of them singletons. Sequences were obtained from peripheral blood. Receptors were obtained from a human donor with active COVID-19. The donor label of this sample is uncertain.

This rearrangement joins TRBV24-1 to TRBJ2-1; 7 nucleotides align to TRBD2. CDR1 KGHDR and CDR2 SFDVKD come from the germline V gene. The junction had 8 bases not matched to a gene; V was cut back by 1 base and J by 6 bases. This CDR3 has 16 residues. The CDR3 sequence is CATSDFPGLISNEQFF. Here the CDR3 DNA reads TGTGCCACCAGTGATTTTCCGGGACTAATATCCAATGAGCAGTTCTTC.

This chain uses TRBV15 with TRBJ2-2; 8 bases match TRBD2. The CDR3 has 15 residues. V was pared by 5 bases and J by 6 bases, with 8 bases of the junction left unmatched. CDR1 LNHNV and CDR2 YYDKDF come from the germline V gene (reference sequence). The CDR3 loop is CATSPNRGGAGELFF. DNA of the CDR3: TGTGCCACCAGCCCAAATCGGGGGGGGGCCGGGGAGCTGTTTTTT. The full variable domain, its missing parts supplied by reference TRBV15 and TRBJ2-2, is DAMVIQNPRYQVTQFGKPVTLSCSQTLNHNVMYWYQQKSSQAPKLLFHYYDKDFNNEADTPDNFQSRRPNTSFCFLDIRSPGLGDTAMYLCATSPNRGGAGELFFGEGSRLTVL.

V gene TRBV5-5 combines with J gene TRBJ2-1, with 7 bases fitting TRBD1. The CDR3 length is 14 residues. CDR1 and CDR2 (germline): SGHKS, YYEKEE (reference sequence). V gave up 0 bases and J gave up 7 bases; unmatched junction bases: 4. CDR3 in DNA: TGTGCCAGCAGCTTGGTACAGGGGAGAAATGAGCAGTTCTTC. Protein product: CASSLVQGRNEQFF.

This chain uses TRBV18 with TRBJ1-5; D is undetermined. The V end lost 6 bases, the J end lost 5 bases, and 11 bases lay between the germline ends. The germline CDR1 and CDR2 sequences are KGHSH and LQKENI. The CDR3 length is 13 residues. The CDR3 here is CASSPGEDQPQHF. CDR3 bases: TGTGCCAGCTCCCCCGGGGAGGATCAGCCCCAGCATTTT.

The chain links TRBV9 to TRBJ2-1; 13 bases match TRBD2. The CDR3 sequence is 18 residues long. From germline, CDR1 is SGDLS and CDR2 YYNGEE. J lost 1 base, V lost 3 bases, and 7 bases had no gene match. In DNA form, the CDR3 reads TGTGCCAGCAGCGGACCGTGGACTAGCGGGAGTTCCTACAATGAGCAGTTCTTC. Its protein is CASSGPWTSGSSYNEQFF.

This chain links TRBV11-3 with TRBJ2-5; weak D call: TRBD2 (6 bases). V was trimmed by 5 bases and J by 3 bases, leaving 7 bases between them. The CDR3 covers 12 residues. Per the germline V gene, CDR1 is SGHNT and CDR2 is YENEEA. The CDR3 here is CASSREEETQYF. Here the CDR3 DNA reads TGTGCCAGCAGCAGGGAGGAAGAGACCCAGTACTTC.

The chain has TRBV7-9 and TRBJ2-7, with 9 bases identical to TRBD1. V shed 4 bases, J shed 5 bases, and the junction held 6 bases outside the gene matches. The CDR3 loop spans 14 amino acids. Germline CDR1 reads SEHNR; CDR2 reads FQNEAQ (reference sequence). Here the CDR3 reads CASSSTGGLDEQYF. The CDR3 region has the DNA TGTGCCAGCAGCTCAACAGGGGGCCTGGACGAGCAGTACTTC. The full variable domain, rest sourced from reference TRBV7-9 and TRBJ2-7, is DTGVSQNPRHKITKRGQNVTFRCDPISEHNRLYWYRQTLGQGPEFLTYFQNEAQLEKSRLLSDRFSAERPKGSFSTLEIQRTEQGDSAMYLCASSSTGGLDEQYFGPGTRLTVT.